The 15 T cell receptor beta chains reported below all come from one sample, sequenced in a study of shared clonotypes between healthy human individuals. The naive CD8 subset, CD45RO-negative cells positively selected for CCR7, excluded terminally differentiated effector memory CD45RA+ cells. The repertoire was sequenced with immunoSEQ multiplex PCR; TCRdb's copy has only in-frame clones and lacks some. The repertoire includes around 560,000 clones, 95% of them detected once, and around 0.11% sits in the top ten. Specimen: naive CD8+ T cells sorted from blood. All receptors derive from a woman in her thirties in good health.

There are a few counts of this clone. The chain recombines TRBV6-6 with TRBJ2-7; D is unresolved. Germline values: CDR1 MNHNY, CDR2 SVGAGI (reference sequence). The CDR3 is 11 amino acids. Trimming shortened V by 6 bases and J by 6 bases, and 9 bases separated the two germline ends. CDR3 coding DNA: TGTGCCAGCAGGCACTCGGCCGAGCAGTACTTC. Its protein product is CASRHSAEQYF.

This chain joins TRBV28 and TRBJ2-7; 7 nucleotides line up with TRBD2. Per the germline V gene, CDR1 is MDHEN and CDR2 is SYDVKM. The CDR3 covers 15 residues. V lost 5 bases and J lost 0; bases outside the gene matches: 7. CDR3 protein: CASSQSGISSYEQYF. The CDR3 DNA reads as TGTGCCAGCAGTCAAAGCGGGATTAGCTCCTACGAGCAGTACTTC.

This chain connects TRBV5-1 to TRBJ1-2; D perhaps matches TRBD1 (5 bases). V lost 3 bases to trimming and J lost 4 bases, with 10 bases between them. There are 13 residues in the CDR3. Germline V gives CDR1 SGHRS, CDR2 YFSETQ. The CDR3 DNA is TGCGCCAGCAGCTGGGGGAGCTCCTATGGCTACACCTTC. It translates to CASSWGSSYGYTF.

This chain links TRBV5-6 with TRBJ2-3, with D possibly matching TRBD2 (5 bases). Between the trimmed V and J ends, which lost 6 bases and 3 bases, there was a span of 17 bases. Germline CDR1 reads SGHDT; CDR2 reads YYEEEE. The CDR3 is made up of 15 amino acids. CDR3 sequence: CASTEWLGETDTQYF. In DNA form, the CDR3 reads TGTGCCAGCACCGAATGGCTGGGAGAGACAGATACGCAGTATTTT. The full variable domain, with the rest looked up from reference TRBV5-6 and TRBJ2-3, is DAGVTQSPTHLIKTRGQQVTLRCSPKSGHDTVSWYQQALGQGPQFIFQYYEEEERQRGNFPDRFSGHQFPNYSSELNVNALLLGDSALYLCASTEWLGETDTQYFGPGTRLTVL.

The V call is TRBV6-5, the J call TRBJ1-2; D remains unclear. The CDR3 consists of 13 residues. Germline-derived CDR1 and CDR2 are MNHEY and SVGAGI. Trimming shortened V by 4 bases and J by 4 bases, and 10 bases separated the two germline ends. The CDR3 DNA reads as TGTGCCAGCAGTTCCCCCGGCGTCTATGGCTACACCTTC. Protein sequence: CASSSPGVYGYTF.

This sequence joins TRBV7-9 and TRBJ2-5, with 7 bases matching TRBD1. Germline V lookup: CDR1 SEHNR, CDR2 FQNEAQ (reference sequence). V trimming: 1 base; J trimming: 5 bases; junction bases outside the gene matches: 1. This CDR3 comprises 13 residues. The chain's CDR3 is CASSLDRGETQYF. The CDR3 nucleotides are TGTGCCAGCAGCTTAGACAGGGGTGAGACCCAGTACTTC.

J is TRBJ2-1 and V is TRBV4-1; perhaps TRBD2 as D (5 bases). V was trimmed by 4 bases and J by 9 bases, leaving 28 bases between them. Germline-derived CDR1 and CDR2 are MGHRA and YSYEKL. The CDR3 length is 18 residues. In nucleotides, the CDR3 is TGCGCCAGCAGCCTCCTAAGCCCGGCGGCTAGAGAGGCGGGTGAGCAGTTCTTC. It codes for CASSLLSPAAREAGEQFF.

The CDR3 region is CASSESTGQGFGEQYF. The CDR3 DNA sequence: TGCGCCAGCAGTGAGTCGACGGGACAGGGCTTCGGCGAGCAGTACTTC. The V gene is TRBV10-1, the J gene TRBJ2-7; 9 bases are shared with TRBD1. V lost 0 bases to trimming and J lost 6 bases; unmatched junction nucleotides: 9. Germline CDR1 reads WNHNN; CDR2 reads SYGVQD (reference sequence). This CDR3 contains 16 residues.

The chain recombines TRBV14 with TRBJ2-7, with unresolved D. Germline CDR1 SGHDN, CDR2 FVKESK. Trimming stripped 3 bases from V and 2 bases from J, with 11 bases between. The CDR3 length is 14 residues. CDR3 sequence: CASSQVVGTYEQYF. DNA for the CDR3: TGTGCCAGCAGCCAGGTGGTGGGGACCTACGAGCAGTACTTC. Full variable domain (missing parts from reference TRBV14 and TRBJ2-7): EAGVTQFPSHSVIEKGQTVTLRCDPISGHDNLYWYRRVMGKEIKFLLHFVKESKQDESGMPNNRFLAERTGGTYSTLKVQPAELEDSGVYFCASSQVVGTYEQYFGPGTRLTVT.

This chain links TRBV7-9 with TRBJ1-2; 7 bases map to TRBD1. The junction had 9 bases not matched to a gene; V was cut back by 5 bases and J by 6 bases. This CDR3 contains 14 residues. In germline, CDR1 is SEHNR, CDR2 FQNEAQ (reference sequence). CDR3 sequence: CASSLDRMGDGYTF. In nucleotides, the CDR3 is TGTGCCAGCAGCCTGGACAGGATGGGGGATGGCTACACCTTC.

V and J are TRBV5-1 and TRBJ1-1, with D uncertain. The CDR3 has 13 amino acids. Trimming shortened V by 1 base and J by 3 bases, and 7 bases separated the two germline ends. The germline gives CDR1 SGHRS, CDR2 YFSETQ. CDR3 in amino acids: CASSLIVDTEAFF. The CDR3 DNA sequence: TGCGCCAGCAGCTTGATAGTCGACACTGAAGCTTTCTTT. Combining the CDR3 with reference TRBV5-1 and TRBJ1-1 gives the whole variable domain KAGVTQTPRYLIKTRGQQVTLSCSPISGHRSVSWYQQTPGQGLQFLFEYFSETQRNKGNFPGRFSGRQFSNSRSEMNVSTLELGDSALYLCASSLIVDTEAFFGQGTRLTVV.

This chain links TRBV21-1 with TRBJ2-7; TRBD2, as called in the table, went unchecked against the DNA. TRBV21-1 is classified as a pseudogene. The CDR3 spans 14 residues. CDR3 residues: CASSKVGAAYEQYF. Here the CDR3 DNA reads TGTGCCAGCAGCAAAGTGGGAGCCGCCTACGAGCAGTACTTC.

The chain is built from TRBV6-4 and TRBJ2-1; possibly TRBD2 for D (5 bases). Trimming pared 3 bases from V and 4 bases from J, leaving 13 bases between. The germline CDR1 and CDR2 sequences are MRHNA and SNTAGT. The CDR3 spans 15 residues. CDR3 sequence (DNA): TGTGCCAGCAGTGAGGCAGCGGAGGATTACAATGAGCAGTTCTTC. Protein: CASSEAAEDYNEQFF.

The chain has TRBV11-2 and TRBJ2-7, with 8 bases that match TRBD2. The CDR3 is 12 amino acids. Trimming cost V 5 bases and J 5 bases; bases outside gene matches: 2. Germline V lookup: CDR1 SGHAT, CDR2 FQNNGV. CDR3 sequence reads: CASSRGGDEQYF. The CDR3 DNA reads TGTGCCAGCAGCCGGGGGGGCGACGAGCAGTACTTC.

The V call is TRBV7-9, the J call TRBJ2-7; weak D call: TRBD1 (6 bases). The CDR3 runs 13 residues. Per the germline V gene, CDR1 is SEHNR and CDR2 is FQNEAQ (reference sequence). Between the trimmed V and J ends, which lost 3 bases and 3 bases, there was a span of 9 bases. The CDR3 bases are TGTGCCAGCAGCTTTGGACAGCACTACGAGCAGTACTTC. This translates into CASSFGQHYEQYF.